The 5 T cell receptor beta chains presented below share a single source sample, sequenced in a study of blood T cell repertoires in COVID-19 (dated by TCRdb to the early 2020s). Libraries were constructed by the immunoSEQ multiplex PCR assay. As stored in TCRdb, this immuneACCESS dataset retains in-frame rearrangements with V and J assigned. A fraction of the clones does not appear; measured against another copy, unresolved V genes explain less than half of the discrepancy, and the remainder lacks a known reason. Counted in this sample were approximately 230,000 clones; about nine tenths of them appeared once. The ten largest clonotypes hold approximately 1.7% of the sample. Sequenced: PBMCs or T cells enriched from blood (not recorded which). The receptors stem from a man aged 35-49 years who had recovered from COVID-19.

The sample holds one count of this clone. The V and J genes are TRBV15 and TRBJ2-5; TRBD1 matches 12 bases. J was trimmed by 6 bases and V by 1 base; bases with no gene match: 3. CDR3 length equals 15 residues. Germline CDR1 is LNHNV and CDR2 is YYDKDF (reference sequence). CDR3 DNA: TGTGCCACCAGCAGAGTGGGACAGGGGGCTCAGACCCAGTACTTC. Amino acid sequence: CATSRVGQGAQTQYF.

This clone was counted a single time. The J gene is TRBJ1-6, the V gene TRBV28; 8 bases agree with TRBD1. Germline V gene data show CDR1 as MDHEN and CDR2 as SYDVKM. Unmatched junction bases numbered 4, after V lost 3 bases and J lost 0 bases. This CDR3 is built from 17 residues. CDR3 sequence (DNA): TGTGCCAGCAGTTTTTGGGACAGGAGCTCCTATAATTCACCCCTCCACTTT. Its protein is CASSFWDRSSYNSPLHF.

The chain carries TRBV4-1 and TRBJ2-1; D uncertain. V lost 3 bases to trimming and J lost 4 bases, with 22 bases between them. The CDR3 sequence is 18 residues long. CDR1 is MGHRA, CDR2 YSYEKL, per germline. The chain's CDR3 is CASSQLFRFQSSYNEQFF. The CDR3 DNA reads as TGCGCCAGCAGCCAGCTTTTCAGATTCCAATCCTCGTACAATGAGCAGTTCTTC.

This chain joins TRBV9 and TRBJ2-1, with 10 bases aligning to TRBD2. Germline V gene data show CDR1 as SGDLS and CDR2 as YYNGEE. This CDR3 is built from 16 residues. J gave up 7 bases and V 0 bases, and 7 bases lay outside the gene matches. The CDR3 sequence: CASSVVGLAGVNEQFF. As DNA, the CDR3 is TGTGCCAGCAGCGTAGTAGGGCTAGCGGGGGTAAATGAGCAGTTCTTC.

The V and J genes are TRBV5-5 and TRBJ2-1; no clear D. Germline V gene lookup returns CDR1 SGHKS and CDR2 YYEKEE (reference sequence). The CDR3 runs to 16 residues. Trimming removed 1 base from V and 1 base from J, with 12 bases in between. The CDR3 spells CASSLRERLSYNEQFF. In DNA form, the CDR3 reads TGTGCCAGCAGCTTGCGCGAGCGCCTTTCCTACAATGAGCAGTTCTTC.